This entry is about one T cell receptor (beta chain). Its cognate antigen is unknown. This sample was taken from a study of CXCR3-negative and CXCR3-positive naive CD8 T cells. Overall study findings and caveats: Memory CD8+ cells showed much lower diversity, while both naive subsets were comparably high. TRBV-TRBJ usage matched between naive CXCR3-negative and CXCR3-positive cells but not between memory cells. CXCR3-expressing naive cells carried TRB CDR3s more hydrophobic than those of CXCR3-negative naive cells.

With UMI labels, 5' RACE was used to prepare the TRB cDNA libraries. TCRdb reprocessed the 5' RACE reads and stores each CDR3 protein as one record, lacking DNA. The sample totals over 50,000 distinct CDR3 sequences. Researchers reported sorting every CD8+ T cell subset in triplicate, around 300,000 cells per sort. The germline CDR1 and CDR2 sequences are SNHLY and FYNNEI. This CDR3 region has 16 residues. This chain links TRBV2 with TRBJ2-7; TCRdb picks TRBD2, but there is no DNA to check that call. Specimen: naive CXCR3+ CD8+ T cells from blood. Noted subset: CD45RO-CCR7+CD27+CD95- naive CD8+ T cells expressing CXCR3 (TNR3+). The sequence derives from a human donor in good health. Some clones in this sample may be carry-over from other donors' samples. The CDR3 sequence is CASSDRGRVRSVEQYF. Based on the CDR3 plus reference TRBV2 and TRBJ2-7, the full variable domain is EPEVTQTPSHQVTQMGQEVILRCVPISNHLYFYWYRQILGQKVEFLVSFYNNEISEKSEIFDDQFSVERPDGSNFTLKIRSTKLEDSAMYFCASSDRGRVRSVEQYFGPGTRLTVT.